The 22 T cell receptor beta chains listed next were all sequenced from one sample in a study of T cell responses to AZD1222 COVID-19 vaccine (dated by TCRdb to the early 2020s). Library generation was performed with the immunoSEQ multiplex PCR assay. TCRdb limited this immuneACCESS table to in-frame rearrangements with V and J called. A share of clones is missing; checked studies link under half to unresolved V genes, and the rest is unexplained. The sample table records 120,000 to 150,000 clones; about 90% of these occur just once. Of the sample, about 3% is held by the ten largest clones. This specimen's time point label, per the study, means: baseline before first vaccination. The sample in question was peripheral blood, obtained on day 0 of AZD1222 vaccination. The receptors here all came from an adult in good health.

The chain links TRBV15 to TRBJ1-4, with 8 bases identical to TRBD1. This CDR3 comprises 16 residues. Germline CDR1 is LNHNV and CDR2 is YYDKDF (reference sequence). V was pared by 0 bases and J by 4 bases, with 4 bases of the junction left unmatched. CDR3 bases: TGTGCCACCAGCAGAGATGCTGGGACAGGTAATGAAAAACTGTTTTTT. It specifies CATSRDAGTGNEKLFF.

This chain uses TRBV12-3 or TRBV12-4 with TRBJ1-6; D ambiguous. This CDR3 region has 13 residues. V was pared by 2 bases and J by 9 bases, with 8 bases between. CDR3 DNA: TGTGCCAGCAGTTTAACCGGTCGTTCACCCCTCCACTTT. Translating it yields CASSLTGRSPLHF.

The rearrangement uses TRBV14 and TRBJ1-1, with D perhaps TRBD1 (6 bases). The germline V gene encodes CDR1 SGHDN and CDR2 FVKESK. The CDR3 extends over 15 amino acids. V lost 4 bases to trimming and J lost 4 bases, with 16 bases between them. CDR3 coding DNA: TGTGCCAGCAGCCCGAGGGGGATTTCAGGCACTGAAGCTTTCTTT. Amino acids: CASSPRGISGTEAFF.

The chain carries TRBV6-1 and TRBJ1-2; 8 bases align to TRBD1. The ends lost 1 base at V and 8 bases at J; junction bases unmatched: 3. Germline V gene sequence: CDR1 MNHNS, CDR2 SASEGT. This CDR3 comprises 13 residues. The CDR3 protein is CASSEVNRGGYTF. The CDR3 coding sequence is TGTGCCAGCAGTGAAGTAAACAGGGGGGGCTACACCTTC.

This rearrangement joins TRBV11-2 to TRBJ1-6, with D hard to call. CDR3 size: 18 residues. V shed 0 bases and J shed 6 bases, with 18 bases lying between them. Germline CDR1 reads SGHAT; CDR2 reads FQNNGV. The CDR3 spells CASSLEDGKKHFNSPLHF. Written as DNA, the CDR3 is TGTGCCAGCAGCTTAGAGGATGGCAAGAAACATTTTAATTCACCCCTCCACTTT.

The chain employs TRBV28 and TRBJ1-4, with a tentative D call TRBD1 (6 bases). Trimming took off 6 bases at V and 5 bases at J, with 16 bases between the two ends. This CDR3 spans 15 amino acids. Germline V CDR1 and CDR2: MDHEN, SYDVKM. The CDR3 DNA reads as TGTGCCAGCAGGTCTGGGGGGCTTGAGAATGAAAAACTGTTTTTT. Translating it yields CASRSGGLENEKLFF.

This chain connects TRBV4-1 to TRBJ2-7, with TRBD2 matching over 8 bases. The V gene end was trimmed by 0 bases and the J gene end by 3 bases; junction bases not matched to a gene: 4. Per the germline V gene, CDR1 is MGHRA and CDR2 is YSYEKL. The CDR3 spans 15 residues. The CDR3 region is CASSQEGLDFYEQYF. The CDR3 DNA reads as TGCGCCAGCAGCCAAGAGGGACTAGACTTCTACGAGCAGTACTTC.

This clone came up once. The rearrangement joins TRBV5-1 to TRBJ2-1, with 8 bases aligning to TRBD2. CDR3 size: 15 residues. In germline, CDR1 is SGHRS, CDR2 YFSETQ. V lost 0 bases to trimming and J lost 6 bases; unmatched junction nucleotides: 5. For the CDR3, the DNA is TGCGCCAGCAGCTTGGCGTCCGGGAGGGGCAATGAGCAGTTCTTC. This codes for CASSLASGRGNEQFF.

This chain uses TRBV6-2 or TRBV6-3 with TRBJ2-6, with D unresolved. Germline V gene lookup returns CDR1 MNHEY and CDR2 SVGEGT. The CDR3 runs to 14 residues. Between the trimmed V and J ends, which lost 6 bases and 0 bases, there was a span of 6 bases. DNA of the CDR3: TGTGCCAGCAGCCCGAACTCTGGGGCCAACGTCCTGACTTTC. This encodes CASSPNSGANVLTF.

The chain has TRBV6-5 and TRBJ2-7; 8 bases match TRBD1. CDR1 and CDR2 (germline): MNHEY, SVGAGI. V gave up 11 bases and J gave up 2 bases; unmatched junction bases: 11. The CDR3 is made up of 14 amino acids. The CDR3 spells CAVTETGGTYEQYF. CDR3 sequence (DNA): TGTGCCGTCACGGAAACAGGGGGGACCTACGAGCAGTACTTC.

The V gene is TRBV20-1, the J gene TRBJ2-2, with 8 bases lining up with TRBD2. This CDR3 comprises 14 residues. The V and J ends lost 3 bases and 10 bases, in that order; junction bases with no gene match: 10. In germline, CDR1 is DFQATT, CDR2 SNEGSKA (reference sequence). In DNA form, the CDR3 reads TGCAGTGCTAGTCGTGGGCGGGGGGAAGAGGAGCTGTTTTTT. Translation: CSASRGRGEEELFF.

The J gene is TRBJ1-5, the V gene TRBV24-1; D is uncertain. Trimming removed 4 bases from V and 0 bases from J, with 6 bases in between. From germline, CDR1 is KGHDR and CDR2 SFDVKD. The CDR3 loop spans 14 amino acids. CDR3 sequence (DNA): TGTGCCACCAGTGAGTCCCATAGCAATCAGCCCCAGCATTTT. As protein: CATSESHSNQPQHF.

The chain combines TRBV18 with TRBJ1-3, with D unclear. Germline V gene sequence: CDR1 KGHSH, CDR2 LQKENI. Deletions cut 3 bases from V and 0 bases from J, with 15 bases between. The CDR3 is made up of 17 amino acids. Here the CDR3 DNA reads TGTGCCAGCTCACCCCCACTCGTCTCTAGCTCTGGAAACACCATATATTTT. As protein: CASSPPLVSSSGNTIYF.

The chain links TRBV7-2 to TRBJ1-2, with D perhaps matching TRBD1 (6 bases). CDR3 length: 13 amino acids. The germline V gene has CDR1 SGHTA and CDR2 FQGNSA. The V end was cut by 5 bases, the J end by 4 bases, with 11 bases between. This CDR3 reads CASSQGRTYGYTF. The DNA of the CDR3 is TGTGCCAGCAGCCAGGGGAGGACCTATGGCTACACCTTC.

The J gene is TRBJ2-7, the V gene TRBV15, with 7 bases identical to TRBD2. V lost 5 bases to trimming and J lost 3 bases; unmatched junction nucleotides: 7. CDR3 length equals 14 residues. Germline V CDR1 and CDR2: LNHNV, YYDKDF (reference sequence). CDR3 sequence reads: CATSLGLRNYEQYF. CDR3 sequence (DNA): TGTGCCACCAGCCTGGGACTACGCAACTACGAGCAGTACTTC.

CDR3 bases: TGTGCCAGCAGCTTCCAGGCAGAGACCCAGTACTTC. It specifies CASSFQAETQYF. The V and J genes are TRBV7-9 and TRBJ2-5; no definite D call. V was shortened by 3 bases and J by 4 bases, with 6 bases between the two germline ends. Germline CDR1 SEHNR, CDR2 FQNEAQ (reference sequence). The CDR3 runs 12 residues.

This chain connects TRBV20-1 to TRBJ1-3; D gene uncertain. The CDR3 is 11 residues long. From germline, CDR1 is DFQATT and CDR2 SNEGSKA (reference sequence). V lost 3 bases and J 6 bases, leaving 6 bases between the germline ends. CDR3 DNA sequence: TGCAGTGCTAGGCGGGAAAACACCATATATTTT. It translates to CSARRENTIYF.

The chain combines TRBV4-1 with TRBJ1-1; D is unresolved. The V gene lost 1 base and the J gene lost 6 bases, with 9 bases spanning the gap. Germline CDR1 MGHRA, CDR2 YSYEKL. The CDR3 consists of 13 residues. The CDR3 sequence: CASSQVGGPEAFF. CDR3 in DNA: TGCGCCAGCAGCCAAGTCGGAGGGCCTGAAGCTTTCTTT.

This clone has a count of ten or more. The V and J genes are TRBV5-1 and TRBJ1-2; D might be TRBD1 (6 bases). This CDR3 comprises 15 residues. The V gene's germline CDR1 is SGHRS and CDR2 YFSETQ. Trimming shortened V by 5 bases and J by 0 bases, and 14 bases separated the two germline ends. The CDR3 sequence: CASRAGEGANYGYTF. CDR3 DNA sequence: TGCGCCAGCAGGGCAGGGGAAGGGGCTAACTATGGCTACACCTTC.

This chain connects TRBV4-2 to TRBJ1-2, with TRBD1 identical over 10 bases. This CDR3 is built from 12 residues. Germline V CDR1 and CDR2: LGHNA, YNFKEQ. The V gene end was trimmed by 8 bases and the J gene end by 7 bases; junction bases not matched to a gene: 4. The CDR3 reads CASSGTGAGYTF. The CDR3 region has the DNA TGTGCCAGCTCCGGGACAGGGGCTGGCTACACCTTC.

The V and J genes are TRBV19 and TRBJ1-6, with D unclear. The V gene's germline CDR1 is LNHDA and CDR2 SQIVND (reference sequence). V was shortened by 2 bases and J by 10 bases, with 9 bases between the two germline ends. The CDR3 length is 13 residues. As DNA, the CDR3 is TGTGCCAGTAGTATAAATTTTCAATCACCCCTCCACTTT. The encoded protein is CASSINFQSPLHF.

CDR3 sequence: CASSLTRGYTF. CDR3 bases: TGTGCCAGCAGTCTAACCCGTGGCTACACCTTC. The chain employs TRBV28 and TRBJ1-2; D uncertain. Germline-derived CDR1 and CDR2 are MDHEN and SYDVKM. The CDR3 loop spans 11 amino acids. Trimming removed 5 bases at V and 7 bases at J, with 8 bases between.